This T cell receptor beta chain was profiled in a study of blood T cells in healthy people across ages. Russia was home to the donors, healthy Caucasian individuals aged roughly 6 to 90. Each donor's blood draw was 8.5 to 10 milliliters of peripheral blood. The CDR3 runs to 15 residues. The V gene end was trimmed by 6 bases and the J gene end by 4 bases; junction bases not matched to a gene: 8. Germline V gene lookup returns CDR1 MNHEY and CDR2 SVGAGI. This clonotype was picked up a small number of times. The antigen is not known. Combining a sample-barcoded 5' primer with a J-beta primer mix, a second PCR ran for 7 to 11 cycles. TCRdb ran MiXCR on the 5' RACE reads and lists one entry per CDR3 protein. The table shows around 2 million distinct CDR3 sequences, with about two fifths occurring only once. Study conclusions and caveats: It was found that TCR beta diversity correlated strongly with the percentage of naive T cells. Greater diversity and more naive CD4+ cells were seen in long-lived donors than in aged donors.

The chain recombines TRBV6-5 with TRBJ1-4; TRBD1 aligns across 7 bases. The receptor's source is a human donor in good health. Specimen: blood. The CDR3 loop is CASRSGGTDNEKLFF. DNA for the CDR3: TGTGCCAGCAGGTCCGGGGGGACAGATAATGAAAAACTGTTTTTT.